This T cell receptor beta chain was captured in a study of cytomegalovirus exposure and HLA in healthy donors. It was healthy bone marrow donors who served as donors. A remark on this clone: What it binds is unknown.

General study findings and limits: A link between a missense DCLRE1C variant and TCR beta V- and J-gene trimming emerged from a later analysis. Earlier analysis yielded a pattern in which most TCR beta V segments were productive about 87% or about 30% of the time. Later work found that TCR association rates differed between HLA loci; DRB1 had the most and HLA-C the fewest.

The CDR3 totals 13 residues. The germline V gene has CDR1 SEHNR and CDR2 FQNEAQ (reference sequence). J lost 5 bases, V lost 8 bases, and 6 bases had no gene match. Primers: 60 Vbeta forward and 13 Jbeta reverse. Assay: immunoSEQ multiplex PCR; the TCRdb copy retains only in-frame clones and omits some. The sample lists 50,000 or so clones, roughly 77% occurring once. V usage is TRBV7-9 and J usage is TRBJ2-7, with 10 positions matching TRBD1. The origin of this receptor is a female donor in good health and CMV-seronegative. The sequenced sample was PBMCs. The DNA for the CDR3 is TGTGCCAGCGGCCCCGGGACAGGGGACGAGCAGTACTTC. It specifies CASGPGTGDEQYF.